The source of this TCR beta chain is a study of CD8 T cells in Susac syndrome. Random hexamers were used to reverse transcribe an amount of roughly 0.5 to 1 ug RNA. TCRdb re-analysed the immunoSEQ multiplex PCR reads in MiXCR, keeping a single row per CDR3 protein. The data show nearly 110,000 distinct CDR3 sequences, approximately 94% seen once. Trimming left V 4 bases short and J 5 bases short, with 18 bases between. The CDR3 totals 16 residues. Germline V gene sequence: CDR1 SGHVS, CDR2 FQNEAQ. The chain employs TRBV7-8 and TRBJ2-1, with a possible D match to TRBD1 (6 bases). Sequencing was performed on CD8+ T cells from PBMCs. The sequence came from a human donor with Susac syndrome. The CDR3 here is CASSWPTRDTHNEQFF. In DNA, the CDR3 is TGTGCCAGCAGCTGGCCAACCCGGGACACACACAATGAGCAGTTCTTC.